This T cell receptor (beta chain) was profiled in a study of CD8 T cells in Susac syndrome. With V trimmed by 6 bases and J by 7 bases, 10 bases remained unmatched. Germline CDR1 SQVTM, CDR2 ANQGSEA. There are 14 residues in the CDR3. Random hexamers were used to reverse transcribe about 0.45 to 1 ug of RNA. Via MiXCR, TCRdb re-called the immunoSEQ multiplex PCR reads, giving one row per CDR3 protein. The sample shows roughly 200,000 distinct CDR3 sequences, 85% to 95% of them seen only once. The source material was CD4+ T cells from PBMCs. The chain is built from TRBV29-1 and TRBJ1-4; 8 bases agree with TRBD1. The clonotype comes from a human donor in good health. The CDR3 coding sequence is TGCAGCGTCGTCAAACAGGGGGTCGGTGAAAAACTGTTTTTT. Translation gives CSVVKQGVGEKLFF.